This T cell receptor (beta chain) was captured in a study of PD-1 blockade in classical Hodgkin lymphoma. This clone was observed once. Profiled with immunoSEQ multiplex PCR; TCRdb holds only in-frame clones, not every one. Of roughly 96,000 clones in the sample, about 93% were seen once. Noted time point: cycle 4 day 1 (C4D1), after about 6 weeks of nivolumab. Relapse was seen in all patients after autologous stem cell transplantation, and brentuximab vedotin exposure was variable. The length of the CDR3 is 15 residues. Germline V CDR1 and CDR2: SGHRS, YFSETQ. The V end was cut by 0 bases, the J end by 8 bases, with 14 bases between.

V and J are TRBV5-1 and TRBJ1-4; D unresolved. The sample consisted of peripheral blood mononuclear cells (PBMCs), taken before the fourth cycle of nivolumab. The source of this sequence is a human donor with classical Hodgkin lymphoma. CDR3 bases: TGCGCCAGCAGCTTGGGAACTGGGTTTGAGGAAAAACTGTTTTTT. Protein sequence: CASSLGTGFEEKLFF.